This record concerns one T cell receptor (beta chain) sequence. The antigen remains unidentified. This entry comes from a study of beta chain features in type 1 diabetes. CD4+ naive, central memory, regulatory and stem cell-like memory subsets were isolated by sorting on CD45RO/CCR7/CD25/CD127/CD95/CD27. cDNA synthesis used the whole RNA isolate, giving expressed TCRB sequences. Profiled with immunoSEQ multiplex PCR; TCRdb holds only in-frame clones, not every one. Of 200,000 to 250,000 clones listed, more than 11% are singletons. Regarding the study as a whole: For TCRB rearrangement, an influence of HLA type remained unresolved here. Shortening of TCRB CDR3s, moderate but significant, appeared in all four CD4+ subsets of Type 1 diabetes patients. Diminished insertions and augmented deletions at VDJ junctions characterized type 1 diabetes patients.

CDR3 length equals 14 residues. Trimming pared 5 bases from V and 4 bases from J, leaving 12 bases between. CDR1 is MNHEY and CDR2 is SMNVEV in the germline V gene (reference sequence). Sequencing used naive CD4+ T cells from blood. The chain uses TRBV27 and TRBJ1-5; D is uncertain. This clonotype was sampled from a man aged 25-40 years with type 1 diabetes. CDR3 protein: CASSQQTANQPQHF. The CDR3 DNA follows: TGTGCCAGCAGTCAACAAACAGCTAATCAGCCCCAGCATTTT.